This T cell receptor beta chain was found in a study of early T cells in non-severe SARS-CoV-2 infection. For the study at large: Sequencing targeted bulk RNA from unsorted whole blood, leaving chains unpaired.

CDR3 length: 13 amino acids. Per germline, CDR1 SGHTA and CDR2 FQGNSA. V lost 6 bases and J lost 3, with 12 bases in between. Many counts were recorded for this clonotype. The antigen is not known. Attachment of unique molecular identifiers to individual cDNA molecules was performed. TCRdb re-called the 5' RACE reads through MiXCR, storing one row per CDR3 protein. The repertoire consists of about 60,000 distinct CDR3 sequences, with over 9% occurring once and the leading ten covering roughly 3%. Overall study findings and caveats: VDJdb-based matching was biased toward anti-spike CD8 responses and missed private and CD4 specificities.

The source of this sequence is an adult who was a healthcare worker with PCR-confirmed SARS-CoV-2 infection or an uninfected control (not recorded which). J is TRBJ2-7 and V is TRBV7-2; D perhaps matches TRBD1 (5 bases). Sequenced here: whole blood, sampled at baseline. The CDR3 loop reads CASRYRLGYEQYF. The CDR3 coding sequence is TGTGCCAGCAGGTACAGGCTAGGCTACGAGCAGTACTTC. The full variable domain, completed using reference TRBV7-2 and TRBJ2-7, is GAGVSQSPSNKVTEKGKDVELRCDPISGHTALYWYRQSLGQGLEFLIYFQGNSAPDKSGLPSDRFSAERTGGSVSTLTIQRTQQEDSAVYLCASRYRLGYEQYFGPGTRLTVT.